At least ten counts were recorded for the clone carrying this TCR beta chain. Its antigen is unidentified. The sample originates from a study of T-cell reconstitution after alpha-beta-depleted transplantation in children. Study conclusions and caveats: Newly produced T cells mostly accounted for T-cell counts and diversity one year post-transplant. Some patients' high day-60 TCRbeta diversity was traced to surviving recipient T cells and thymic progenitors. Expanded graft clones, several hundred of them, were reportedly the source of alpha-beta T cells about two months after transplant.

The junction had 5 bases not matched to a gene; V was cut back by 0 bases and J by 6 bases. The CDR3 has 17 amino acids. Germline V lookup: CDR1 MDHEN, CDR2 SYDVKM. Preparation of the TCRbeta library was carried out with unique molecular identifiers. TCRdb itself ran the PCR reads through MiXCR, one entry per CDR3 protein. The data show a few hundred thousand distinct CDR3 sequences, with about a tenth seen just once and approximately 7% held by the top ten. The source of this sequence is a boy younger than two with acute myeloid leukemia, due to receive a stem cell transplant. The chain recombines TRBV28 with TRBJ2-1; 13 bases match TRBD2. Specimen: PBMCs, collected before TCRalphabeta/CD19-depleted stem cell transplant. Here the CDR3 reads CASSLWYGTSGTNEQFF. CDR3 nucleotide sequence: TGTGCCAGCAGTTTATGGTACGGGACTAGCGGGACCAATGAGCAGTTCTTC.